A selection of T cell receptor beta chains follows, all from one sample in a study of shared clonotypes between healthy human individuals. Produced via immunoSEQ multiplex PCR; TCRdb's table is partial and in-frame only. The data hold 1.4 million or so clones, with approximately 98.5% observed a single time. The sequencing sample was made of naive CD4+ T cells sorted from blood. Receptors originate from a man aged 25-40 years in good health. CDR3s leave out the opening cysteine and the closing phenylalanine or tryptophan. The order of the fields is V gene, clone size, J gene, CDR3 protein. Expanded clones are given a class, and other clones once, few, many or no size at all.

TRBV29-1	.	TRBJ2-1	SVVNPSTYNEQF
TRBV21-1	.	TRBJ2-7	ASSKVGRGGQGPEQY
TRBV10-3	.	TRBJ2-7	AISELAGTYEQY
TRBV27	.	TRBJ2-1	ASRARLAPYNEQF
TRBV7-8	.	TRBJ1-5	ASSLAGLPRRDSNQPQH
TRBV29-1	.	TRBJ1-2	SVGGDLLGYT
TRBV5-1	.	TRBJ2-7	ASSFREGSYEQY
TRBV19	.	TRBJ1-5	ASMDRVNQPQH
TRBV2	.	TRBJ1-1	ASSLSGVTEAF
TRBV27	.	TRBJ2-1	ASRARGLEQF
TRBV15	once	TRBJ1-2	ATSTVTNYGYT
TRBV7-9	.	TRBJ2-7	ASSWGQLSSYEQY
TRBV10-3	few	TRBJ2-5	AISEGETQY
TRBV11-2	.	TRBJ1-1	ASSLRGQLNTEAF
TRBV7-3	once	TRBJ2-2	ASSFSQGSGELF
TRBV4-3	.	TRBJ2-1	ASSYRQGKNEQF
TRBV9	.	TRBJ2-2	ASSVVGTATGELF
TRBV19	.	TRBJ2-3	ASSIAGRTTDTQY
TRBV5-4	.	TRBJ2-7	ASSLDRAKSPYEQY
TRBV11-2	.	TRBJ1-1	ASSLSIENKAF
TRBV7-3	.	TRBJ2-1	ASGGGDPRGEQF
TRBV13	.	TRBJ2-1	ASSWVGRGSSYNEQF
TRBV6-1	.	TRBJ1-2	ASSEGPSIQGYGYT
TRBV29-1	.	TRBJ2-3	SVFNRGTDTQY